The present TCR beta chain was sequenced within a study of blood T cell repertoires in COVID-19 (dated by TCRdb to about 2020). The study in broad terms: The collaborator samples originated in the United States, Italy and Spain and spanned the acute and convalescent phases of COVID-19. The prospective study material was composed of cDNA or gDNA derived from T cells, B-cell-depleted T cells, or PBMCs. Deeply sampled blood TCRbeta repertoires from subjects exposed to, actively infected with, or recovered from COVID-19 were included in the dataset. The repertoires were made available in a free public database intended to serve as a resource for research on the immune response to SARS-CoV-2. The samples were drawn from the first 160 participants of the ongoing ImmuneRACE study and from more than 1,000 subjects provided by 6 global collaborators. The sample metadata nearly always contained a de-identified subject ID, COVID-19 status, age in years and sex. HLA class I and class II types, where available, came from metadata supplied by the sample provider rather than from assay-based typing.

TCRbeta CDR3 regions were amplified from genomic DNA by means of the immunoSEQ Assay, a bias-controlled multiplex PCR. Per the original workflow: The number of nucleated cells in each sample was estimated from the amplification of reference gene primers within the assay. Sequence reads were collapsed and filtered to measure the absolute abundance of every unique TCRbeta CDR3 rearrangement. For each sample, productive Simpson clonality was calculated as the square root of Simpson's diversity index over productive rearrangements. TCRdb holds this immuneACCESS table with in-frame rearrangements only. Some clones are missing; in checked studies, unresolved V genes explain under half, and the rest has no known cause. V and J calls and clone size are those listed in that table; D and trimming were worked out from the DNA. For this sample the table gives roughly 360,000 clones, of which under 85% were detected only once. The ten largest clones represent 5% to 5.5% of the sample.

This clone was recorded once. Its cognate antigen has yet to be identified. The record has no base qualities; no much larger clone is one base away. Including cysteine and phenylalanine, the CDR3 has 15 amino acids. The kept DNA is CDR3 alone, 45 bases in frame from the first base. At the junction V is shortened by 7 bases and J by 4 bases; bases outside the gene matches: 8. CDR1 and CDR2, looked up from the germline V gene, are MNHEY and SVGAGI. Participants in the prospective study were enrolled through a virtual design, were aged about 18 to 100 years, and lived in some 24 United States geographic areas. In the prospective study, participants were assigned to cohorts based on the clinical history participants reported in a screening survey and a study questionnaire. ImmuneRACE Cohort 3 recovered participants were defined by two consecutive negative NP/OP PCR tests, healthcare professional clearance, or symptom resolution. In the prospective study, whole blood, serum and a nasopharyngeal or oropharyngeal swab were collected from each participant by mobile phlebotomists. Prospective study participants could optionally give additional blood draws and questionnaires over an approximately two-month period. Blood samples from the prospective study were shipped frozen or at room temperature prior to DNA extraction.

Points the paper makes about the study in general: How much clinical and demographic metadata was included differed by source and by participant, and the metadata was provided uncurated.

The chain joins TRBV6-5 to TRBJ1-5, and TRBD1 aligns with 9 junction nucleotides. The sample comprised PBMCs or T cells enriched from blood (not recorded which). The TCR comes from a woman aged 45-65 years who had recovered from COVID-19. The CDR3 protein sequence reads: CASTSGTGLNQPQHF. The DNA sequence is given as TGTGCCAGCACCTCCGGGACAGGGTTAAATCAGCCCCAGCATTTT.